Each of the 15 T cell receptor beta chains below was sequenced from the same sample in a study of OX40 agonist ivuxolimab in advanced cancers. The protocol used for the library was the immunoSEQ multiplex PCR assay. The table comes from immuneACCESS by way of TCRdb, which keeps in-frame sequences with V and J called. Part of the clones is missing from these tables; in studies checked, under half for an unresolved V gene and the rest for unknown reasons. The sample includes 70,000 or so clones, with around 90% observed a single time. 2% of the sample is in the top ten clones. Sequenced here: CD4+ or CD8+ T cells sorted from blood, sampled in a trial of the OX40 agonist ivuxolimab. All receptors derive from an adult with an advanced solid tumor such as melanoma, head and neck, liver or kidney cancer.

This clone appeared a few times. The rearrangement links TRBV27 to TRBJ2-7; TRBD2 aligns across 7 bases. This CDR3 is built from 16 residues. V lost 1 base and J lost 2; bases outside the gene matches: 8. Per germline, CDR1 MNHEY and CDR2 SMNVEV (reference sequence). The CDR3 nucleotides are TGTGCCAGCAGTTTATTCTCAACGGGAGGCCCCTACGAGCAGTACTTC. Protein product: CASSLFSTGGPYEQYF.

The V gene is TRBV7-3, the J gene TRBJ2-2, with 7 bases matching TRBD1. CDR1 and CDR2 (germline): SGHTA, FQGTGA. The length of the CDR3 is 15 residues. V lost 5 bases to trimming and J lost 0 bases; unmatched junction nucleotides: 3. The CDR3 DNA follows: TGTGCCAGCAGCCCAGACAGGGCGAACACCGGGGAGCTGTTTTTT. This sequence encodes CASSPDRANTGELFF.

The rearrangement links TRBV4-2 to TRBJ2-3; D is possibly TRBD2 (6 bases). The CDR3 contains 14 residues. The germline V and J ends were trimmed by 5 bases and 2 bases, with 11 bases remaining between them. Germline V gives CDR1 LGHNA, CDR2 YNFKEQ. This CDR3 reads CASSKGLFTDTQYF. CDR3 in DNA: TGTGCCAGCAGCAAGGGACTGTTCACAGATACGCAGTATTTT.

A word on this clone: The junction departs from the called germline gene at one end, perhaps through a read error. This chain links TRBV6-5 with TRBJ2-2; no definite D call. The CDR3 contains 15 residues. Germline V lookup: CDR1 MNHEY, CDR2 SVGAGI. The CDR3 reads CASSNSFFRTGELFF. DNA of the CDR3: TGTGCCAGCAGTAACTCATTCTTCAGGACCGGGGAGCTGTTTTTT.

This rearrangement joins TRBV7-8 to TRBJ1-1; 9 bases agree with TRBD1. The CDR3 spans 14 residues. Germline V lookup: CDR1 SGHVS, CDR2 FQNEAQ. Trimming took 5 bases from V and 5 from J; bases not matched to a gene: 6. The CDR3 loop is CASSQQGARTEAFF. DNA of the CDR3: TGTGCCAGCAGCCAACAGGGGGCACGGACTGAAGCTTTCTTT.

The chain employs TRBV19 and TRBJ2-1; TRBD2 matches 12 bases. The V gene end was trimmed by 2 bases and the J gene end by 7 bases; junction bases not matched to a gene: 18. This CDR3 is built from 20 residues. Germline CDR1 is LNHDA and CDR2 is SQIVND (reference sequence). The CDR3 spells CASSILPGLAGAQGGNEQFF. CDR3 nucleotides: TGTGCCAGTAGTATACTTCCGGGACTAGCGGGCGCACAGGGGGGGAATGAGCAGTTCTTC.

The gene calls are TRBV7-9 and TRBJ1-5, with D perhaps matching TRBD1 (6 bases). The CDR3 extends over 17 amino acids. Germline CDR1 and CDR2: SEHNR and FQNEAQ (reference sequence). V dropped 4 bases and J dropped 0 bases, with 16 bases sitting between them. CDR3 sequence (DNA): TGTGCCAGCAGCTCAAAACAGGACAGCAATAGCAATCAGCCCCAGCATTTT. This translates into CASSSKQDSNSNQPQHF.

V and J are TRBV19 and TRBJ2-2; D is undetermined. V dropped 1 base and J dropped 1 base, with 4 bases sitting between them. The germline CDR1 and CDR2 sequences are LNHDA and SQIVND (reference sequence). CDR3 length: 14 residues. In nucleotides, the CDR3 is TGTGCCAGTAGTATAGGACAGAACACCGGGGAGCTGTTTTTT. Encoded protein: CASSIGQNTGELFF.

The chain uses TRBV19 and TRBJ2-2, with D maybe TRBD2 (6 bases). The CDR3 consists of 16 residues. CDR1 LNHDA and CDR2 SQIVND come from the germline V gene (reference sequence). V dropped 6 bases and J dropped 0 bases, with 14 bases sitting between them. This CDR3 is CASSRFSGANTGELFF. CDR3 nucleotide sequence: TGTGCCAGTAGCCGATTTAGCGGAGCGAACACCGGGGAGCTGTTTTTT.

The rearrangement joins TRBV19 to TRBJ2-1, with D perhaps matching TRBD1 (7 bases). V lost 7 bases, J lost 2 bases, and 18 bases lay in between. Per germline, CDR1 LNHDA and CDR2 SQIVND (reference sequence). This CDR3 contains 16 residues. For the CDR3, the DNA is TGTGCCAGTATGGAGGGGGCGCGCAACCCCTACAATGAGCAGTTCTTC. Its translation: CASMEGARNPYNEQFF.

The chain couples TRBV6-1 to TRBJ2-1, with D possibly matching TRBD2 (6 bases). From germline, CDR1 is MNHNS and CDR2 SASEGT. The CDR3 length is 14 residues. Trimming shortened V by 3 bases and J by 8 bases, and 14 bases separated the two germline ends. CDR3 nucleotide sequence: TGTGCCAGCAGTGATTTATATACGGGGGATGAGCAGTTCTTC. Its translation is CASSDLYTGDEQFF.

V is TRBV5-5 and J is TRBJ2-1; TRBD1 matches at 9 bases. Per the germline V gene, CDR1 is SGHKS and CDR2 is YYEKEE (reference sequence). The CDR3 loop spans 13 amino acids. V lost 4 bases and J lost 6; bases outside the gene matches: 2. Here the CDR3 reads CASSPGQGNEQFF. DNA of the CDR3: TGTGCCAGCAGCCCGGGACAGGGCAATGAGCAGTTCTTC. Filled out from reference TRBV5-5 and TRBJ2-1, the complete variable domain reads DAGVTQSPTHLIKTRGQQVTLRCSPISGHKSVSWYQQVLGQGPQFIFQYYEKEERGRGNFPDRFSARQFPNYSSELNVNALLLGDSALYLCASSPGQGNEQFFGPGTRLTVL.

The rearrangement uses TRBV27 and TRBJ1-6; tentatively, D is TRBD1 (5 bases). CDR3 length: 14 amino acids. The V end was cut by 11 bases, the J end by 10 bases, with 21 bases between. From germline, CDR1 is MNHEY and CDR2 SMNVEV (reference sequence). DNA for the CDR3: TGTGCCTCCCGCCGGGACGGGGGGTACTCACCCCTCCACTTT. It yields the protein CASRRDGGYSPLHF.

The chain recombines TRBV11-2 with TRBJ1-1; D may be TRBD1 (5 bases). CDR3 length: 16 residues. V lost 5 bases, J lost 2 bases, and 18 bases lay in between. Germline CDR1 is SGHAT and CDR2 is FQNNGV. CDR3 nucleotide sequence: TGTGCCAGCAGCCCAACACTGGGCAGGGTTAACACTGAAGCTTTCTTT. Translation: CASSPTLGRVNTEAFF.

The chain employs TRBV10-3 and TRBJ1-5; D perhaps matches TRBD1 (5 bases). Germline V gene sequence: CDR1 ENHRY, CDR2 SYGVKD. V lost 2 bases, J lost 0 bases, and 8 bases lay in between. The CDR3 has 15 amino acids. CDR3 bases: TGTGCCATCAGTGAGCGGGACGATAGCAATCAGCCCCAGCATTTT. Its protein product is CAISERDDSNQPQHF.